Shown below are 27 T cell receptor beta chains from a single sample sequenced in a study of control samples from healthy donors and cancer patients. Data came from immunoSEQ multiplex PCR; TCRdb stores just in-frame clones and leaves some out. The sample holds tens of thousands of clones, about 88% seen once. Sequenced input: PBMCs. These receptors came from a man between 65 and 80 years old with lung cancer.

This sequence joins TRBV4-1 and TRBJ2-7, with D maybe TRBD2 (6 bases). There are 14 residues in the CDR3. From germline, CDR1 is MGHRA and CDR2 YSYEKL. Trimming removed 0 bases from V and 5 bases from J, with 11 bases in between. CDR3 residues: CASSQDWRGNEQYF. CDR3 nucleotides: TGCGCCAGCAGCCAAGATTGGCGGGGTAACGAGCAGTACTTC.

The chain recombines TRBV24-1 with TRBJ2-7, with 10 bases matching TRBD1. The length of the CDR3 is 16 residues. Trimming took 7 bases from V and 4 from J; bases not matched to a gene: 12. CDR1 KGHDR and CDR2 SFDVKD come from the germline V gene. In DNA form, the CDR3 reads TGTGCCACCAGCGAAACGGGACAGGGGTATAATTACGAGCAGTACTTC. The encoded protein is CATSETGQGYNYEQYF.

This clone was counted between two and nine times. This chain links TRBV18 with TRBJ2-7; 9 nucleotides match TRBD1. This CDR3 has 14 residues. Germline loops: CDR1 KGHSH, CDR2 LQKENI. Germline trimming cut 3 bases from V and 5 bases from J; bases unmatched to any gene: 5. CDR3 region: CASSPDRGGNEQYF. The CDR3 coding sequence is TGTGCCAGCTCACCGGACAGGGGAGGTAACGAGCAGTACTTC.

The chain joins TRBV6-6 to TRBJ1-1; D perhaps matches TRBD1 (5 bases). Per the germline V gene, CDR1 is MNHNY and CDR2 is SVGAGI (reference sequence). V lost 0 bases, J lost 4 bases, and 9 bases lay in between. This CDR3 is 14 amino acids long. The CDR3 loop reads CASSYSRGGTEAFF. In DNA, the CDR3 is TGTGCCAGCAGTTACTCGAGGGGCGGCACTGAAGCTTTCTTT.

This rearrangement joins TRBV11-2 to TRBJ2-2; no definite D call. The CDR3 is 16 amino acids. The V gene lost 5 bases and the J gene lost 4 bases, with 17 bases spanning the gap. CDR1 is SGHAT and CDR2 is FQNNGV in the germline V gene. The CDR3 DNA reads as TGTGCCAGCAGCGCAGCCCGGGCTGCGTCCACCGGGGAGCTGTTTTTT. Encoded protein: CASSAARAASTGELFF. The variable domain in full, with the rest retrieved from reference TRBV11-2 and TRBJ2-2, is EAGVAQSPRYKIIEKRQSVAFWCNPISGHATLYWYQQILGQGPKLLIQFQNNGVVDDSQLPKDRFSAERLKGVDSTLKIQPAKLEDSAVYLCASSAARAASTGELFFGEGSRLTVL.

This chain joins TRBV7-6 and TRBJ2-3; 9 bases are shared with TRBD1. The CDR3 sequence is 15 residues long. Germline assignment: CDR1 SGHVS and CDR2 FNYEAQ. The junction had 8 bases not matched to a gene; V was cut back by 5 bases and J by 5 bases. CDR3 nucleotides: TGTGCCAGCAGCCCGACAGGGGGTTTGAAAGATACGCAGTATTTT. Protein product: CASSPTGGLKDTQYF. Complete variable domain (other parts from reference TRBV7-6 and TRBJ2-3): GAGVSQSPRYKVTKRGQDVALRCDPISGHVSLYWYRQALGQGPEFLTYFNYEAQQDKSGLPNDRFSAERPEGSISTLTIQRTEQRDSAMYRCASSPTGGLKDTQYFGPGTRLTVL.

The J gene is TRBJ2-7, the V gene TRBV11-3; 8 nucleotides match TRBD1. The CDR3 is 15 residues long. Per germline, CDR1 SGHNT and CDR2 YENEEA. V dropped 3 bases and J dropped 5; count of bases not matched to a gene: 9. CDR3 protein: CASSFGQGSHDEQYF. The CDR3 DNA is TGTGCCAGCAGCTTCGGACAGGGAAGTCATGACGAGCAGTACTTC.

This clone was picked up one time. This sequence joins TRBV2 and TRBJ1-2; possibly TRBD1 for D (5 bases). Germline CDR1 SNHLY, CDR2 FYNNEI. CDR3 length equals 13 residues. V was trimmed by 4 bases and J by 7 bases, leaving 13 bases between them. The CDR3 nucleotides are TGTGCCAGCAGTGTCAAAGGACACCTTGGCTACACCTTC. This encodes CASSVKGHLGYTF.

In nucleotides, the CDR3 is TGTGCCAGCAGCTTTGATGTGGGCTACGAGCAGTACTTC. It specifies CASSFDVGYEQYF. The chain recombines TRBV7-8 with TRBJ2-7; D is undetermined. From germline, CDR1 is SGHVS and CDR2 FQNEAQ. CDR3 length: 13 amino acids. V shed 3 bases and J shed 3 bases, with 9 bases lying between them.

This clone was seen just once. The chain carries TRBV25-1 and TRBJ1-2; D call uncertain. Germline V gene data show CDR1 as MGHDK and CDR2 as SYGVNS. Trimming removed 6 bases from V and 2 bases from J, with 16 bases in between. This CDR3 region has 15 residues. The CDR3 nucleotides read TGTGCCAGCAGCCCCCCGGCACAACACAACTATGGCTACACCTTC. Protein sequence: CASSPPAQHNYGYTF.

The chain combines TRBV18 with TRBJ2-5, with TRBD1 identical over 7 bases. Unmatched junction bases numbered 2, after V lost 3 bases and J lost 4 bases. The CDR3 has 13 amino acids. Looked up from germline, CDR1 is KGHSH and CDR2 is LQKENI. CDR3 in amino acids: CASSPRGTETQYF. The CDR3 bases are TGTGCCAGCTCACCCAGGGGGACAGAGACCCAGTACTTC.

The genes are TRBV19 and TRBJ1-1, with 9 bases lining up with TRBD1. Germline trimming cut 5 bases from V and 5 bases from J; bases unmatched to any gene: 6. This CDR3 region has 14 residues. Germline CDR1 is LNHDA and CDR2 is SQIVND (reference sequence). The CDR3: CASSPKTGGTEAFF. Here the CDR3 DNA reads TGTGCCAGTAGTCCAAAGACAGGGGGGACTGAAGCTTTCTTT.

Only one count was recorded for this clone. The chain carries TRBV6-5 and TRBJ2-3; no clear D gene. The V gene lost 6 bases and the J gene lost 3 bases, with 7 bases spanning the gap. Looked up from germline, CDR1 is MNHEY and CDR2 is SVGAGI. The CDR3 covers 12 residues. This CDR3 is CASRGKTDTQYF. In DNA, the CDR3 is TGTGCCAGCAGAGGGAAGACAGATACGCAGTATTTT.

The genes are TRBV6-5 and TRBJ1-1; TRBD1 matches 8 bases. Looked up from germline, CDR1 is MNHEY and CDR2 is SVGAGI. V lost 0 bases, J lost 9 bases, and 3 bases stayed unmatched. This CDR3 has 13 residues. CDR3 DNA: TGTGCCAGCAGTTACTCCAGCAGGGGGCAAGCTTTCTTT. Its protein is CASSYSSRGQAFF.

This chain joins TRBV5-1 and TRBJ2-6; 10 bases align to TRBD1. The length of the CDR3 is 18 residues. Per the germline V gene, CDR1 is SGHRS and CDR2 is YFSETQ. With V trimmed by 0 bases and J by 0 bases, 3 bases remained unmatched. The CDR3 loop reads CASSLGTGGVSGANVLTF. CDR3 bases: TGCGCCAGCAGCTTGGGGACAGGGGGAGTCTCTGGGGCCAACGTCCTGACTTTC.

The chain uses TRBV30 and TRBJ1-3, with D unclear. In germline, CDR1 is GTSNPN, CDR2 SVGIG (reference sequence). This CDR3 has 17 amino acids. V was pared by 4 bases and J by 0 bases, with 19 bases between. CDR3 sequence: CAWTYRTAPISGNTIYF. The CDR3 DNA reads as TGTGCCTGGACCTACCGCACTGCTCCGATCTCTGGAAACACCATATATTTT.

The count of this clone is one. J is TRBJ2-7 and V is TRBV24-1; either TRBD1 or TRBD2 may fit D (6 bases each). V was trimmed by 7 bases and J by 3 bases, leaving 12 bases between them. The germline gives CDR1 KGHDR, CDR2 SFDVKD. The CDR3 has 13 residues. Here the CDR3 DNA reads TGTGCCACCAGGGGGGGCCCCCTCTACGAGCAGTACTTC. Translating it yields CATRGGPLYEQYF.

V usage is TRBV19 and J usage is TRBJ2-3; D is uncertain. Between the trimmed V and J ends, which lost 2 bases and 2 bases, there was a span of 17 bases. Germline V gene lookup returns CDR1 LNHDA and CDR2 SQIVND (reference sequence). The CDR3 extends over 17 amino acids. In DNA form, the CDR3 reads TGTGCCAGTAGTATAAGTAACGTGGCCGCTCCCACAGATACGCAGTATTTT. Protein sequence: CASSISNVAAPTDTQYF. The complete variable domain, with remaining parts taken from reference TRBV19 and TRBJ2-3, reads DGGITQSPKYLFRKEGQNVTLSCEQNLNHDAMYWYRQDPGQGLRLIYYSQIVNDFQKGDIAEGYSVSREKKESFPLTVTSAQKNPTAFYLCASSISNVAAPTDTQYFGPGTRLTVL.

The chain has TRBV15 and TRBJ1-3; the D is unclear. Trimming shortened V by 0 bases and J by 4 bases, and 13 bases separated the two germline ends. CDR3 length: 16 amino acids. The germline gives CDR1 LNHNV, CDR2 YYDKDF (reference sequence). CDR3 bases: TGTGCCACCAGCAGAGAAGTTGGCAGGTCCGGAAACACCATATATTTT. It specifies CATSREVGRSGNTIYF.

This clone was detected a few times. CDR3 nucleotides: TGTGCCTGGAGTGTAAGGGGACGGCAAACTAATGAAAAACTGTTTTTT. It translates to CAWSVRGRQTNEKLFF. The chain has TRBV30 and TRBJ1-4; D possibly corresponds to TRBD1 (5 bases). The germline V and J ends were trimmed by 0 bases and 1 base, with 12 bases remaining between them. The CDR3 length is 16 residues. Germline-derived CDR1 and CDR2 are GTSNPN and SVGIG (reference sequence). The whole variable domain, remainder taken from reference TRBV30 and TRBJ1-4, is SQTIHQWPATLVQPVGSPLSLECTVEGTSNPNLYWYRQAAGRGLQLLFYSVGIGQISSEVPQNLSASRPQDRQFILSSKKLLLSDSGFYLCAWSVRGRQTNEKLFFGSGTQLSVL.

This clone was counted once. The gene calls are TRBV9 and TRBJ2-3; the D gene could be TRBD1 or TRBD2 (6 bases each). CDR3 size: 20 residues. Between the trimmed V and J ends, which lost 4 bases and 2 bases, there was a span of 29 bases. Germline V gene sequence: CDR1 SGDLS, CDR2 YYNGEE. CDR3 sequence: CASSQPYPSGAAILTDTQYF. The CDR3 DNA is TGTGCCAGCAGCCAACCCTACCCCTCGGGGGCCGCCATACTCACAGATACGCAGTATTTT.

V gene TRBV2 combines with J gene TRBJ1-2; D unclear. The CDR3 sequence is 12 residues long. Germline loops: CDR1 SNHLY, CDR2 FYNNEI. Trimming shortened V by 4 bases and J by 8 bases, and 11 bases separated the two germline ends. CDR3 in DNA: TGTGCCAGCAGTGTTCAGCGCTACGGCTACACCTTC. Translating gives CASSVQRYGYTF.

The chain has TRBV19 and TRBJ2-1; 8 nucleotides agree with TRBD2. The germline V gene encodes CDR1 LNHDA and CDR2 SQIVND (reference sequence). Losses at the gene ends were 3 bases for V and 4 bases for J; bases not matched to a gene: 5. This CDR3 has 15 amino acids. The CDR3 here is CASSMWRGVYNEQFF. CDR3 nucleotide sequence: TGTGCCAGTAGTATGTGGCGGGGGGTTTACAATGAGCAGTTCTTC.

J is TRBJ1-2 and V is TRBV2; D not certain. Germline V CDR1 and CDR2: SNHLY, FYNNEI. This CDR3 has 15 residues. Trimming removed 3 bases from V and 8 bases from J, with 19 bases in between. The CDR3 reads CASSEPALPSGGYTF. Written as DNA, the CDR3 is TGTGCCAGCAGTGAGCCGGCGCTACCTTCAGGAGGCTACACCTTC.

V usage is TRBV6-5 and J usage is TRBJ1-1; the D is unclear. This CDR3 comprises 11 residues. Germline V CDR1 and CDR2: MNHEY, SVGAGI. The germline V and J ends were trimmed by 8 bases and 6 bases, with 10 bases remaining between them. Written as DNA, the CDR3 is TGTGCCAGCGGGCGGGTGTCTGAAGCTTTCTTT. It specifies CASGRVSEAFF.

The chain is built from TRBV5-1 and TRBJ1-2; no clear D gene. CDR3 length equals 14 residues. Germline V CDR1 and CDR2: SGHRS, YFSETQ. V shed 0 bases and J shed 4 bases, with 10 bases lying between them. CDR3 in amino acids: CASSLASESYGYTF. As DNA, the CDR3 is TGCGCCAGCAGCTTGGCCTCGGAATCCTATGGCTACACCTTC.

The CDR3 region has the DNA TGTGCCATCAGCCGGACAGGGTCCGCGGGAGAGACCCAGTACTTC. Residues: CAISRTGSAGETQYF. V is TRBV10-3 and J is TRBJ2-5, with 8 bases that match TRBD1. J gave up 4 bases and V 6 bases, and 10 bases lay outside the gene matches. The CDR3 spans 15 residues. CDR1 is ENHRY, CDR2 SYGVKD, per germline.